This T cell receptor beta chain was recorded in a study of blood T cell repertoires in COVID-19. Study-wide context: Samples representing acute and convalescent COVID-19 were sourced from the United States, Italy and Spain. Nucleic acid was either cDNA or gDNA, and it came from T cells, B-cell-depleted T cells, or PBMCs.

Per the original methods: How many nucleated cells were present was estimated from reference gene primer amplification. Some clones are missing from TCRdb's copy, which holds only in-frame ones; the method was immunoSEQ multiplex PCR. V and J calls and clone size are as listed in that table; D and trimming were resolved from the DNA. Of about 50,000 clones listed, about 90% are singletons. Germline trimming cut 6 bases from V and 3 bases from J; bases unmatched to any gene: 8. Germline CDR1 and CDR2: SQVTM and ANQGSEA. The length of the CDR3 is 15 residues. The sequencing sample was made of peripheral blood. The sequence derives from a human donor with active COVID-19. The donor label of this sample is uncertain. This sequence joins TRBV29-1 and TRBJ2-2, with 9 bases identical to TRBD2. CDR3 amino acids: CSVWLAGRDTGELFF. The CDR3 nucleotides read TGCAGCGTCTGGCTAGCGGGAAGGGACACCGGGGAGCTGTTTTTT.